Listed here are 21 T cell receptor beta chains from one sample, sequenced in a study of Ad26.COV2.S vaccination and SARS-CoV-2 variants. Only in-frame clones appear in the TCRdb table, and some are missing; sequencing was by immunoSEQ multiplex PCR. There are around 340,000 clones in the sample; roughly 90% occur only once, and about 10% lies in the top ten. The treatment denotes: roughly 19 received Ad26.COV2.S at low or high dose, single or two shots; 5 received placebo; per-sample allocation not given. Sampling occurred on day 63 after the first vaccine or placebo injection. The source material was peripheral blood, sampled in a trial of Ad26.COV2.S vaccine versus placebo. The receptors were gathered from a person aged 18-60 years who received the Ad26.COV2.S COVID-19 vaccine or a placebo.

The V and J genes are TRBV10-2 and TRBJ1-3; 7 nucleotides line up with TRBD1. Germline V lookup: CDR1 WSHSY, CDR2 SAAADI. The CDR3 runs to 13 residues. The J segment lost 2 bases and the V segment lost 6 bases, leaving 1 base of the junction unmatched. The CDR3 DNA sequence: TGCGCCAGCAGGCAGGGGGCTGGAAACACCATATATTTT. It encodes CASRQGAGNTIYF.

This chain connects TRBV7-9 to TRBJ1-5; a possible D gene is TRBD1 (5 bases). Between the trimmed V and J ends, which lost 4 bases and 0 bases, there was a span of 16 bases. CDR3 length: 17 residues. CDR1 is SEHNR, CDR2 FQNEAQ, per germline (reference sequence). The CDR3 sequence is CASSSMTDIYSNQPQHF. The CDR3 coding sequence is TGTGCCAGCAGCTCGATGACAGACATCTATAGCAATCAGCCCCAGCATTTT.

This clone has a single count. This rearrangement joins TRBV5-6 to TRBJ2-5, with TRBD2 matching 7 bases. Per germline, CDR1 SGHDT and CDR2 YYEEEE. The trim removed 4 bases at V and 4 bases at J, leaving 7 bases unmatched. CDR3 size: 14 residues. The CDR3 sequence: CASSTGLVSETQYF. In nucleotides, the CDR3 is TGTGCCAGCAGCACAGGACTAGTCTCAGAGACCCAGTACTTC.

V gene TRBV30 combines with J gene TRBJ1-1; no clear D gene. Trimming removed 5 bases from V and 3 bases from J, with 10 bases in between. CDR1 is GTSNPN and CDR2 is SVGIG in the germline V gene (reference sequence). The CDR3 spans 12 residues. CDR3 in DNA: TGTGCCTGGGCGGCGACCTACACTGAAGCTTTCTTT. Residues: CAWAATYTEAFF.

The chain uses TRBV6-4 and TRBJ1-1; 7 nucleotides agree with TRBD1. Unmatched junction bases numbered 3, after V lost 4 bases and J lost 1 base. Per germline, CDR1 MRHNA and CDR2 SNTAGT. CDR3 length: 14 amino acids. The CDR3: CASSVGGSNTEAFF. CDR3 nucleotides: TGTGCCAGCAGTGTAGGGGGCTCGAACACTGAAGCTTTCTTT.

The chain employs TRBV19 and TRBJ1-1; 8 bases map to TRBD1. The CDR3 length is 17 residues. Germline V gene sequence: CDR1 LNHDA, CDR2 SQIVND (reference sequence). Trimming took 6 bases from V and 0 from J; bases not matched to a gene: 12. The CDR3 DNA reads as TGTGCCAGTAGAGCCGGGACAGGTTCTCCTATGAACACTGAAGCTTTCTTT. Translated, it gives CASRAGTGSPMNTEAFF.

The chain recombines TRBV7-3 with TRBJ2-1; 7 bases map to TRBD2. J lost 0 bases, V lost 3 bases, and 8 bases had no gene match. Germline CDR1 is SGHTA and CDR2 is FQGTGA. CDR3 length equals 17 residues. This CDR3 is CASSFAGLRDSYNEQFF. Written as DNA, the CDR3 is TGTGCCAGCAGCTTCGCGGGACTAAGAGACTCCTACAATGAGCAGTTCTTC.

The V and J genes are TRBV4-1 and TRBJ1-6; D is unresolved. The CDR3 loop spans 15 amino acids. CDR1 and CDR2 (germline): MGHRA, YSYEKL. V dropped 0 bases and J dropped 4 bases, with 7 bases sitting between them. This CDR3 reads CASSQDRSYNSPLHF. For the CDR3, the DNA is TGCGCCAGCAGCCAAGATAGGTCATATAATTCACCCCTCCACTTT.

The chain has TRBV7-2 and TRBJ1-1; D is possibly TRBD1 (6 bases). There are 13 residues in the CDR3. CDR1 and CDR2 (germline): SGHTA, FQGNSA. Trimming removed 5 bases at V and 1 base at J, with 8 bases between. This CDR3 reads CASSAGQNTEAFF. Here the CDR3 DNA reads TGTGCCAGCAGCGCGGGACAGAACACTGAAGCTTTCTTT. Supplemented by reference TRBV7-2 and TRBJ1-1, the full variable domain reads GAGVSQSPSNKVTEKGKDVELRCDPISGHTALYWYRQSLGQGLEFLIYFQGNSAPDKSGLPSDRFSAERTGGSVSTLTIQRTQQEDSAVYLCASSAGQNTEAFFGQGTRLTVV.

There are a few counts of this clone. The V gene is TRBV18, the J gene TRBJ1-3, with D uncertain. Germline CDR1 KGHSH, CDR2 LQKENI. The ends were cut back, 3 bases at V and 0 bases at J, with 12 bases in the middle. The CDR3 spans 16 residues. In DNA form, the CDR3 reads TGTGCCAGCTCACCCGGAGACGTCGACTCTGGAAACACCATATATTTT. Protein product: CASSPGDVDSGNTIYF.

This chain connects TRBV9 to TRBJ1-1; the D is unclear. V gave up 0 bases and J gave up 1 base, with 16 bases separating them. The CDR3 is 17 residues long. Germline V gene sequence: CDR1 SGDLS, CDR2 YYNGEE. The CDR3 here is CASSVVGSQGPNTEAFF. DNA of the CDR3: TGTGCCAGCAGCGTAGTCGGCAGCCAAGGCCCGAACACTGAAGCTTTCTTT.

The CDR3 DNA reads TGTGCCAGCCTGAGGGACCACGATCAGCCCCAGCATTTT. Its translation is CASLRDHDQPQHF. The rearrangement links TRBV2 to TRBJ1-5, with a tentative D call TRBD1 (5 bases). This CDR3 region has 13 residues. V lost 8 bases and J lost 5, with 13 bases in between. The germline gives CDR1 SNHLY, CDR2 FYNNEI.

CDR3 nucleotides: TGTGCCAGCAGCTCCTGGGATAATAATGAAAAACTGTTTTTT. It specifies CASSSWDNNEKLFF. The rearrangement uses TRBV7-9 and TRBJ1-4, with no clear D. The CDR3 runs 14 residues. V was pared by 4 bases and J by 4 bases, with 10 bases between. The V gene's germline CDR1 is SEHNR and CDR2 FQNEAQ (reference sequence).

The V call is TRBV6-4, the J call TRBJ2-1, with 16 bases fitting TRBD2. The germline V gene encodes CDR1 MRHNA and CDR2 SNTAGT. The V and J ends lost 5 bases and 2 bases, in that order; junction bases with no gene match: 3. This CDR3 spans 17 amino acids. The CDR3 spells CASSLGTSGGAYNEQFF. Here the CDR3 DNA reads TGTGCCAGCAGTCTCGGGACTAGCGGGGGGGCCTACAATGAGCAGTTCTTC.

The rearrangement joins TRBV5-1 to TRBJ1-2, with D possibly matching TRBD1 (5 bases). CDR1 and CDR2 (germline): SGHRS, YFSETQ. V was trimmed by 0 bases and J by 7 bases, leaving 16 bases between them. This CDR3 contains 15 residues. This CDR3 is CASSLDGWGPSGYTF. CDR3 sequence (DNA): TGCGCCAGCAGCTTGGACGGTTGGGGCCCCAGTGGCTACACCTTC.

The V gene is TRBV7-9, the J gene TRBJ2-1; D might be TRBD1 or TRBD2, each matching 6 bases. This CDR3 is built from 15 residues. Trimming left V 2 bases short and J 8 bases short, with 16 bases between. Germline V gives CDR1 SEHNR, CDR2 FQNEAQ (reference sequence). The CDR3 region has the DNA TGTGCCAGCAGCTTAAGGGGCAGGGGCGGGGATGAGCAGTTCTTC. Protein sequence: CASSLRGRGGDEQFF.

This chain links TRBV5-1 with TRBJ2-1; D tentatively fits TRBD1 or TRBD2 (6 bases each). Trimming took 1 base from V and 6 from J, leaving 14 bases between them. The germline CDR1 and CDR2 sequences are SGHRS and YFSETQ. The CDR3 consists of 15 residues. Written as DNA, the CDR3 is TGCGCCAGCAGCTTGTTGGCAGGGGAGGCCAATGAGCAGTTCTTC. Protein sequence: CASSLLAGEANEQFF.

This chain links TRBV10-2 with TRBJ1-2; D call uncertain. V was clipped by 6 bases and J by 4 bases, with 9 bases between them. This CDR3 contains 12 residues. Looked up from germline, CDR1 is WSHSY and CDR2 is SAAADI. CDR3: CASSPLSYGYTF. The CDR3 nucleotides read TGCGCCAGCAGCCCTCTAAGCTATGGCTACACCTTC.

As regards this clone: Other nucleotide sequences in the sample specify the same CDR3. The V call is TRBV28, the J call TRBJ1-2; 9 bases agree with TRBD1. V lost 6 bases, J lost 5 bases, and 4 bases stayed unmatched. The CDR3 is 13 residues long. The V gene's germline CDR1 is MDHEN and CDR2 SYDVKM. CDR3 protein: CASSPGQGYGYTF. The CDR3 bases are TGTGCCAGCAGCCCGGGACAGGGTTATGGCTACACCTTC.

The chain is built from TRBV7-9 and TRBJ2-1; D call uncertain. Trimming stripped 6 bases from V and 10 bases from J, with 19 bases between. The germline V gene encodes CDR1 SEHNR and CDR2 FQNEAQ (reference sequence). The CDR3 runs 14 residues. CDR3 residues: CASRASRTEEEQFF. The CDR3 DNA follows: TGTGCCAGCAGAGCCTCAAGGACCGAAGAGGAGCAGTTCTTC.

This rearrangement joins TRBV28 to TRBJ2-6; TRBD2 is a possible D gene (6 bases). Trimming cost V 3 bases and J 6 bases, with 15 bases left between them. Germline V gives CDR1 MDHEN, CDR2 SYDVKM. The CDR3 extends over 16 amino acids. As DNA, the CDR3 is TGTGCCAGCAGTTTGGAGGGCGCGGGCTCGGCCAACGTCCTGACTTTC. It is translated as CASSLEGAGSANVLTF.